This T cell receptor (beta chain) was sequenced for a study of graft-versus-host responses after intestinal transplantation. For the study at large: Recipients underwent multivisceral, liver-intestinal, or isolated intestinal transplants. Study-wide results and limits: The study found high graft-versus-host to host-versus-graft clonal ratios in allografts of patients with graft-donor T cell macrochimerism. Present in recipient marrow, GvH clones included some that appeared first in ileum or blood.

Generated by immunoSEQ multiplex PCR, the TCRdb table keeps only in-frame clones and is missing some. Of around 110,000 clones detected, roughly 89% appear once; the ten largest clones hold around 0.76%. In regard to this clone: The antigen remains unidentified.

The germline V gene has CDR1 SGHDT and CDR2 YYEEEE. The V and J ends lost 0 bases and 2 bases, in that order; junction bases with no gene match: 8. CDR3 length: 17 amino acids. The gene calls are TRBV5-6 and TRBJ1-5; 7 bases match TRBD1. The sequences come from unstimulated CD4+ T cells sorted from spleen or lymph node cells, collected before transplant. The sequence came from a human donor who was the organ donor for an intestinal transplant. Here the CDR3 reads CASSLDPGGSGNQPQHF. CDR3 nucleotide sequence: TGTGCCAGCAGCTTGGATCCAGGGGGGAGCGGCAATCAGCCCCAGCATTTT.